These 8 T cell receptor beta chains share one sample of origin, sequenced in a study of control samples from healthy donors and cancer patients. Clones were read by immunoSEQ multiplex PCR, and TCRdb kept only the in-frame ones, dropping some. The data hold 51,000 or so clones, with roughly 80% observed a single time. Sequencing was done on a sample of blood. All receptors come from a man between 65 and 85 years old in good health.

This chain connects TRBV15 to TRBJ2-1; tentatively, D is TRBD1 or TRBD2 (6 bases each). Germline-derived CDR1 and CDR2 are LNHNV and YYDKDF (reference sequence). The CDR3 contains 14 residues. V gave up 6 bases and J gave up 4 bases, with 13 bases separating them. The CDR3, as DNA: TGTGCCACCAGAGGAGGGGGTACTTACAATGAGCAGTTCTTC. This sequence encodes CATRGGGTYNEQFF.

CDR3 nucleotide sequence: TGTGCCAGCAGAGGTCTCAGGGGGCATAATCAGCCCCAGCATTTT. The encoded protein is CASRGLRGHNQPQHF. The genes are TRBV6-5 and TRBJ1-5, with TRBD1 identical over 8 bases. The trim removed 6 bases at V and 4 bases at J, leaving 8 bases unmatched. The germline gives CDR1 MNHEY, CDR2 SVGAGI. This CDR3 has 15 amino acids.

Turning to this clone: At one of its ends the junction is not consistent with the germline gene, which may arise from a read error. As DNA, the CDR3 is TGTGCCAGCAGCTGGAACCGGGACACTTATTTACCCTGGGCCTTC. Protein product: CASSWNRDTYLPWAF. J is TRBJ1-2 and V is TRBV5-4; possibly TRBD1 for D (6 bases). Germline CDR1 SGHNT, CDR2 YYREEE (reference sequence). The CDR3 consists of 15 residues. The full variable domain, rest sourced from reference TRBV5-4 and TRBJ1-2, is ETGVTQSPTHLIKTRGQQVTLRCSSQSGHNTVSWYQQALGQGPQFIFQYYREEENGRGNFPPRFSGLQFPNYSSELNVNALELDDSALYLCASSWNRDTYLPWAFGSGTRLTVV.

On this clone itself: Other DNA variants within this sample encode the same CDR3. The CDR3 sequence: CASSLTAGNTIYF. For the CDR3, the DNA is TGTGCCAGCAGTTTGACGGCTGGAAACACCATATATTTT. V usage is TRBV12-3 or TRBV12-4 and J usage is TRBJ1-3; D remains ambiguous. CDR3 length: 13 residues. V lost 3 bases and J lost 2, with 5 bases in between.

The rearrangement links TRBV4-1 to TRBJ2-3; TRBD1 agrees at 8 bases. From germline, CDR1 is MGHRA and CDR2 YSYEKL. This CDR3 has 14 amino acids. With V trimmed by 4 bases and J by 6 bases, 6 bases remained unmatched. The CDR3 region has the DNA TGCGCCAGCAGCCTTGACAGGGGTTATGATACGCAGTATTTT. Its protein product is CASSLDRGYDTQYF.

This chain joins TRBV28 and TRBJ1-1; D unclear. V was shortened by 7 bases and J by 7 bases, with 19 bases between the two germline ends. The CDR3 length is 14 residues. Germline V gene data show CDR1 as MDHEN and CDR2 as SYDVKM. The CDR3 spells CASIPRAGSDEAFF. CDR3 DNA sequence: TGTGCCAGCATCCCAAGAGCGGGGTCCGATGAAGCTTTCTTT.

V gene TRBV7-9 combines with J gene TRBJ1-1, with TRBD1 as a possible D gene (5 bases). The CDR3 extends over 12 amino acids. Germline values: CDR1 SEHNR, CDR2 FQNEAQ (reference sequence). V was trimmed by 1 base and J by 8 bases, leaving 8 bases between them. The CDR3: CASSLEEGEAFF. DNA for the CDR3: TGTGCCAGCAGCTTAGAGGAGGGGGAAGCTTTCTTT.

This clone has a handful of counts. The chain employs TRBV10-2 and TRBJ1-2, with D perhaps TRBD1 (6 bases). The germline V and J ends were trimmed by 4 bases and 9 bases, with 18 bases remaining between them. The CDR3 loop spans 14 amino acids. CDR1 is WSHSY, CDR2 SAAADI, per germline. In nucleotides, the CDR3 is TGCGCCAGCAGTGGAGAACAGGGAGGTGATAGCTACACCTTC. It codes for CASSGEQGGDSYTF.